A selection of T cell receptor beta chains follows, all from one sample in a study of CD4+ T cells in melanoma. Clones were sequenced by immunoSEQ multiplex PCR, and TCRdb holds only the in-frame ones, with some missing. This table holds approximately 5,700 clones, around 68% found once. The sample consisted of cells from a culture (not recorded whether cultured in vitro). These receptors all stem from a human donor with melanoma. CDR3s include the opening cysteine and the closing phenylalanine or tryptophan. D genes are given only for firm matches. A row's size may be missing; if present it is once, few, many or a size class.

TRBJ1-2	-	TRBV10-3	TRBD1	CATTGGEGYTF	TGTGCCACAACAGGGGGAGAGGGCTACACCTTC
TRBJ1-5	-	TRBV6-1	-	CASSESAPQHF	TGTGCCAGCAGTGAATCGGCGCCCCAGCATTTT
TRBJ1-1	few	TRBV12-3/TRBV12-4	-	CASKGATEAFF	TGTGCCAGCAAAGGAGCCACTGAAGCTTTCTTT
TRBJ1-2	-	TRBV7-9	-	CASSSGYGYTF	TGTGCCAGCAGCTCAGGGTATGGCTACACCTTC
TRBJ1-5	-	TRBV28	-	CASSSLRGALLGGRDQPQHF	TGTGCCAGCAGTTCTCTTAGGGGCGCATTGTTGGGGGGCCGGGATCAGCCCCAGCATTTT
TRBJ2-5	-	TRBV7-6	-	CASSMTNLETQYF	TGTGCCAGCAGCATGACTAACTTGGAGACCCAGTACTTC
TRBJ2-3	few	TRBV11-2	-	CASSLSSRGAGDTQYF	TGTGCCAGCAGCCTTTCGTCTAGGGGGGCGGGAGATACGCAGTATTTT
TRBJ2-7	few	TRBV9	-	CASSPGPREQYF	TGTGCCAGCAGCCCGGGACCGAGGGAGCAGTACTTC
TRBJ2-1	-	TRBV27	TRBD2	CASMGGGGRRQDNEQFF	TGTGCCAGCATGGGGGGGGGTGGTAGGCGTCAGGACAATGAGCAGTTCTTC
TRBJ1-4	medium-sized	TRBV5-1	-	CASRTEGSEKLFF	TGCGCCAGCCGGACAGAAGGCAGTGAAAAACTGTTTTTT
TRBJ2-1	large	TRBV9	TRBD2	CASSVEGLAANEQFF	TGTGCCAGCAGCGTAGAGGGACTAGCAGCGAATGAGCAGTTCTTC
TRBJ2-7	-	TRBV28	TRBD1	CASSQQGYEQYF	TGTGCCAGCAGCCAACAGGGGTACGAGCAGTACTTC
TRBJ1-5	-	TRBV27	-	CASSLAGGQPQHF	TGTGCCAGCAGTTTGGCTGGGGGTCAGCCCCAGCATTTT
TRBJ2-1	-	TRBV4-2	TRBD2	CASSQSGTTLNEQFF	TGTGCCAGCAGCCAGTCTGGGACTACGCTCAATGAGCAGTTCTTC
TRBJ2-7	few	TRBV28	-	CASSSYRGLTEQYF	TGTGCCAGCAGTTCGTACCGGGGACTTACCGAGCAGTACTTC
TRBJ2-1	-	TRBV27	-	CASSLSRGLNEQFF	TGTGCCAGCAGTTTATCAAGGGGTCTAAATGAGCAGTTCTTC
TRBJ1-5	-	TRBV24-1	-	CAHRERGTGNYSNQPQHF	TGTGCCCACCGGGAGAGAGGCACAGGAAATTATAGCAATCAGCCCCAGCATTTT
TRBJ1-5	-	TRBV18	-	CASSYGQSNQPQHF	TGTGCCAGCTCATATGGACAGAGTAATCAGCCCCAGCATTTT
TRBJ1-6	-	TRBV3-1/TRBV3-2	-	CASRQGASNSPLHF	TGTGCCAGTCGACAAGGGGCGTCTAATTCACCCCTCCACTTT
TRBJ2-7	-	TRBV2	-	CASARAGEQYF	TGTGCCAGTGCCAGGGCTGGTGAGCAGTACTTC
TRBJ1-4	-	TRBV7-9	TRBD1	CASSLTGSNEKLFF	TGTGCCAGCAGCTTGACAGGGTCTAATGAAAAACTGTTTTTT
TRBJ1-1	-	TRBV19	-	CASSIDRETGRAFF	TGTGCCAGTAGTATAGATCGCGAGACAGGACGAGCTTTCTTT
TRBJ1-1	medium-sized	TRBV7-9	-	CASSSIGGGTEAFF	TGTGCCAGCAGCTCCATAGGTGGGGGTACTGAAGCTTTCTTT
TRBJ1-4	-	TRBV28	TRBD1	CASSSTPTGFNEKLFF	TGTGCCAGCAGTTCCACCCCGACAGGGTTTAATGAAAAACTGTTTTTT
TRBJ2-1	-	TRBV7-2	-	CASSLILSSYNEQFF	TGTGCCAGCAGCTTAATTCTGAGCTCCTACAATGAGCAGTTCTTC
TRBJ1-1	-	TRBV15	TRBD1	CATSRDWDSLNTEAFF	TGTGCCACCAGCAGAGATTGGGACAGTCTCAACACTGAAGCTTTCTTT
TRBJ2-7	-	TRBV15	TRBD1	CATRPGTGVDEQYF	TGTGCCACGAGACCCGGTACAGGGGTCGACGAGCAGTACTTC
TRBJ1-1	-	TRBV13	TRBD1	CASRDRPGGNTEAFF	TGTGCCAGCAGGGACAGGCCGGGTGGGAACACTGAAGCTTTCTTT
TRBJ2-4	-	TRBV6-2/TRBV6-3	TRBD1	CASNPTGAYKNIQYF	TGTGCCAGCAACCCGACAGGGGCGTACAAAAACATTCAGTACTTC
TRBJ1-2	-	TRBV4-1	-	CASSQDRSGMVVSDYGYTF	TGCGCCAGCAGCCAAGATCGGTCGGGGATGGTGGTATCTGACTATGGCTACACCTTC
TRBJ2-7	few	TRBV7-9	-	CASSHPRETYEQYF	TGTGCCAGCAGCCATCCTCGGGAGACCTACGAGCAGTACTTC
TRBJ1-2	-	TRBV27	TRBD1	CASSLNRGDGYTF	TGTGCCAGCAGTTTAAACAGGGGAGATGGCTACACCTTC
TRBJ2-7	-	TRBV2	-	CASRGGLVVGEQYF	TGTGCCAGCAGGGGAGGTTTGGTGGTCGGCGAGCAGTACTTC
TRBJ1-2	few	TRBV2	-	CASRTQVVGYGYTF	TGTGCCAGCAGGACGCAAGTGGTTGGCTATGGCTACACCTTC
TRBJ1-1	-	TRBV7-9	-	CASSPRDTLNTEAFF	TGTGCCAGCAGCCCCCGGGACACCTTGAACACTGAAGCTTTCTTT
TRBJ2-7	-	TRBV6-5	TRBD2	CASSYSKGLARYEQYF	TGTGCCAGCAGTTACTCGAAGGGACTAGCGAGGTACGAGCAGTACTTC
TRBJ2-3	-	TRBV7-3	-	CASSFQGGTDTQYF	TGTGCCAGCAGCTTCCAGGGTGGCACAGATACGCAGTATTTT
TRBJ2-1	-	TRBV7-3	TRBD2	CASSLGGGANNEQFF	TGTGCCAGCAGCTTAGGCGGGGGGGCCAACAATGAGCAGTTCTTC
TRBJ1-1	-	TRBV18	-	CASSPGRGNTEAFF	TGTGCCAGCTCACCGGGCAGGGGAAACACTGAAGCTTTCTTT
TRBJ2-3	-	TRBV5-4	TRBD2	CASSLRGGADTQYF	TGTGCCAGCAGCTTGCGGGGGGGGGCTGATACGCAGTATTTT
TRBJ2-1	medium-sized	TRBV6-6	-	CASSPSVSTEQFF	TGTGCCAGCAGTCCGTCAGTCTCCACTGAGCAGTTCTTC
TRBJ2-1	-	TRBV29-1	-	CSVDINGGGGEQFF	TGCAGCGTTGATATTAACGGGGGTGGCGGTGAGCAGTTCTTC
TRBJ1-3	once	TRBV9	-	CASSVGVQNTIYF	TGTGCCAGCAGCGTAGGCGTTCAAAACACCATATATTTT
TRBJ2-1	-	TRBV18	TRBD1	CASSTDRGYNEQFF	TGTGCCAGCTCAACAGACAGGGGCTACAATGAGCAGTTCTTC
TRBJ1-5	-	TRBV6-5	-	CASRGLLDQPQHF	TGTGCCAGCAGGGGTCTTTTGGATCAGCCCCAGCATTTT
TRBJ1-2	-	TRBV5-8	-	CASSWEGRDGYTF	TGTGCCAGCAGCTGGGAGGGTCGCGATGGCTACACCTTC
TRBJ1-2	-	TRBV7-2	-	CASSPPGTVSYGYTF	TGTGCCAGCAGTCCGCCCGGGACGGTATCCTATGGCTACACCTTC
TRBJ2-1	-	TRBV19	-	CASSIEGSSYNEQFF	TGTGCCAGTAGTATAGAAGGGAGCTCCTACAATGAGCAGTTCTTC
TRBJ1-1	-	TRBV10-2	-	CASRENTEAFF	TGCGCCAGCAGGGAGAACACTGAAGCTTTCTTT
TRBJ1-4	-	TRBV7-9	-	CASSLALGGSANEKLFF	TGTGCCAGCAGCTTAGCGCTGGGGGGCAGTGCTAATGAAAAACTGTTTTTT
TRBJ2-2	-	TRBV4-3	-	CASSQAGTGELFF	TGCGCCAGCAGCCAAGCGGGAACCGGGGAGCTGTTTTTT
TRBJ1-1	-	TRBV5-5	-	CASSLTLFRENTEAFF	TGTGCCAGCAGCTTGACGTTATTTAGGGAAAACACTGAAGCTTTCTTT
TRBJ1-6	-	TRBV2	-	CASVAGVNSPLHF	TGTGCCAGCGTCGCAGGGGTTAATTCACCCCTCCACTTT
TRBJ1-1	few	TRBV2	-	CASSVRQVGTEAFF	TGTGCCAGCAGTGTAAGGCAGGTCGGGACTGAAGCTTTCTTT
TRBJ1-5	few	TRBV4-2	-	CASSQDGQFNQPQHF	TGTGCCAGCAGCCAAGATGGACAGTTCAATCAGCCCCAGCATTTT